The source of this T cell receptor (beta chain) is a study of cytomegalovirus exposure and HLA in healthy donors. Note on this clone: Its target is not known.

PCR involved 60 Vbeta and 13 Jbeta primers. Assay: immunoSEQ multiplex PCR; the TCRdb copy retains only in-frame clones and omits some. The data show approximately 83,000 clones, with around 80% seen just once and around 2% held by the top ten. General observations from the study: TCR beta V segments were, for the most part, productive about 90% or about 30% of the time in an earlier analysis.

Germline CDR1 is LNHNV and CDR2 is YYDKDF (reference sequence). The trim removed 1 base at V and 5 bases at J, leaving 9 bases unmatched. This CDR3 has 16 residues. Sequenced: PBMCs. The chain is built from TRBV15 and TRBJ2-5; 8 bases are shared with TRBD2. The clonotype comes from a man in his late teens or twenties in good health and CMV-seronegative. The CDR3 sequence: CATSRVPGGAQETQYF. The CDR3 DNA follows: TGTGCCACCAGCAGAGTTCCCGGGGGGGCTCAGGAGACCCAGTACTTC.